The 7 T cell receptor beta chains below were found in one sample sequenced in a study of vaccination and CD4 T cells after COVID-19 (dated by TCRdb to about 2022). Antigens for these TCRs are unknown. Library preparation was by PCR. Data came from an Illumina iSeq 100. At the Johns Hopkins FTIC core, DNA from the cultured CD4+ T cells underwent TCR sequencing with the Oncomine TCR Beta short-read assay. TCRdb applied fastp at Q25 and MiXCR to the public reads, then kept only in-frame beta chains. One record per CDR3 amino acid sequence lists the most common genes and DNA. The sample table records 21,000 or so distinct CDR3 sequences; approximately 49% of these occur just once. The ten most abundant clones make up 3.5% to 6% of the sample. The treatment or condition label here, explained by the study, means: approximately 9-day PBMC culture with coronavirus spike peptide pools or control peptides (ViraFEST assay).

Input material: CD4+ T cells from blood, cultured in vitro. The receptors were sampled from a human donor who had recovered from COVID-19.

The V gene is TRBV5-1, the J gene TRBJ2-5, with TRBD1 identical over 8 bases. The V gene's germline CDR1 is SGHRS and CDR2 YFSETQ. V gave up 4 bases and J gave up 1 base; unmatched junction bases: 3. The CDR3 is 14 residues long. CDR3 in amino acids: CASSLQGVQETQYF. In nucleotides, the CDR3 is TGCGCCAGCAGCCTACAGGGGGTCCAAGAGACCCAGTACTTC.

This clonotype was seen a handful of times. The CDR3 DNA reads as TGTGCCAGCAGCCTCGGGTTGGACACTGAAGCTTTCTTT. Its protein product is CASSLGLDTEAFF. This chain links TRBV7-9 with TRBJ1-1, with D hard to call. V was pared by 5 bases and J by 3 bases, with 10 bases between. The CDR3 has 13 residues. Per germline, CDR1 SEHNR and CDR2 FQNEAQ (reference sequence).

The CDR3 reads CASRFSGQASTDTQYF. The CDR3 DNA reads TGTGCCAGCAGGTTCTCCGGGCAGGCAAGCACAGATACGCAGTATTTT. This chain links TRBV12-3 or TRBV12-4 with TRBJ2-3; D remains ambiguous. Trimming cost V 6 bases and J 0 bases, with 16 bases left between them. CDR3 length equals 16 residues.

A few counts support this clonotype. CDR3 in amino acids: CASSKDRVGTDTQYF. Written as DNA, the CDR3 is TGTGCCAGCAGTAAGGACAGGGTCGGTACAGATACGCAGTATTTT. The chain employs TRBV6-1 and TRBJ2-3; 8 nucleotides match TRBD1. CDR1 MNHNS and CDR2 SASEGT come from the germline V gene. The length of the CDR3 is 15 residues. The V and J ends lost 5 bases and 3 bases, in that order; junction bases with no gene match: 7.

The chain couples TRBV7-8 to TRBJ2-7; TRBD1 might be the D (6 bases). Between the trimmed V and J ends, which lost 5 bases and 0 bases, there was a span of 14 bases. The CDR3 is 15 amino acids. Germline CDR1 SGHVS, CDR2 FQNEAQ. CDR3 coding DNA: TGTGCCAGCAGCGACCAAGGGGACATCTCCTACGAGCAGTACTTC. This gives the protein CASSDQGDISYEQYF.

The chain couples TRBV20-1 to TRBJ2-1, with D tentatively TRBD2 (5 bases). Germline V gives CDR1 DFQATT, CDR2 SNEGSKA (reference sequence). V was shortened by 0 bases and J by 10 bases, with 19 bases between the two germline ends. The CDR3 is 15 amino acids. CDR3 sequence (DNA): TGCAGTGCTAGAGACGACGTGCGAAGTTCGGGGGAGCAGTTCTTC. This codes for CSARDDVRSSGEQFF.

The V gene is TRBV4-1, the J gene TRBJ2-5, with TRBD1 as a possible D gene (5 bases). Germline loops: CDR1 MGHRA, CDR2 YSYEKL. V lost 3 bases, J lost 2 bases, and 7 bases lay in between. This CDR3 contains 13 residues. The CDR3 protein is CASSQSGQETQYF. The DNA of the CDR3 is TGCGCCAGCAGCCAGTCAGGGCAAGAGACCCAGTACTTC.